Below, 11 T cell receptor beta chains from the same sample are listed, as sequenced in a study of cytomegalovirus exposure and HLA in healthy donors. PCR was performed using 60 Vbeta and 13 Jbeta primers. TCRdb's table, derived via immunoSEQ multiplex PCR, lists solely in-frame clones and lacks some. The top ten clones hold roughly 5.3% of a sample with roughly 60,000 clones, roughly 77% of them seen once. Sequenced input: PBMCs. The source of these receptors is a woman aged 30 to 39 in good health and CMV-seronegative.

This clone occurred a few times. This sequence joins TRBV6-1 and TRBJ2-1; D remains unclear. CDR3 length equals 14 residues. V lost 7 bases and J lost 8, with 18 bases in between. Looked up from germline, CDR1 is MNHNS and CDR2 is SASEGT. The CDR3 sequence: CASTDPGIVDEQFF. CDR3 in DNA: TGTGCCAGCACCGATCCGGGTATCGTGGATGAGCAGTTCTTC.

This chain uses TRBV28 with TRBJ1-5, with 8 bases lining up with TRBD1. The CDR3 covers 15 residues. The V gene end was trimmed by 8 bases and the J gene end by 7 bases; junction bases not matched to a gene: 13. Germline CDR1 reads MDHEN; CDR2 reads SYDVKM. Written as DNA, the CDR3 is TGTGCCAGCCGGACAGGGTGGGGTGGCGGACAGCCCCAGCATTTT. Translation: CASRTGWGGGQPQHF. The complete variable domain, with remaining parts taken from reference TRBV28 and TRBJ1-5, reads DVKVTQSSRYLVKRTGEKVFLECVQDMDHENMFWYRQDPGLGLRLIYFSYDVKMKEKGDIPEGYSVSREKKERFSLILESASTNQTSMYLCASRTGWGGGQPQHFGDGTRLSIL.

The CDR3 sequence is CASSLGRFYEQYF. The CDR3 DNA sequence: TGTGCCAGCAGTTTAGGTCGGTTCTACGAGCAGTACTTC. This rearrangement joins TRBV28 to TRBJ2-7, with unresolved D. Trimming stripped 2 bases from V and 3 bases from J, with 8 bases between. This CDR3 contains 13 residues. Germline V gives CDR1 MDHEN, CDR2 SYDVKM.

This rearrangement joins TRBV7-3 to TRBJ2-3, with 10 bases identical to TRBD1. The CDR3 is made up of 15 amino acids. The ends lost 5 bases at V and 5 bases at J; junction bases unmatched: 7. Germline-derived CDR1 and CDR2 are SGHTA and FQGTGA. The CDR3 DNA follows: TGTGCCAGCAGCACCCGGACAGGGGGGGAAGATACGCAGTATTTT. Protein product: CASSTRTGGEDTQYF. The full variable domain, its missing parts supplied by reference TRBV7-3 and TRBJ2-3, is GAGVSQTPSNKVTEKGKYVELRCDPISGHTALYWYRQSLGQGPEFLIYFQGTGAADDSGLPNDRFFAVRPEGSVSTLKIQRTERGDSAVYLCASSTRTGGEDTQYFGPGTRLTVL.

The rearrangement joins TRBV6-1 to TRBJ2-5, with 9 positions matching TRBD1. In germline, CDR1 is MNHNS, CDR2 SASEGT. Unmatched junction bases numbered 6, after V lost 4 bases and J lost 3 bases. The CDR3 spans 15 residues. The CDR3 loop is CASSASGTGKETQYF. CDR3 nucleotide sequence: TGTGCCAGCAGTGCGTCCGGGACAGGGAAAGAGACCCAGTACTTC.

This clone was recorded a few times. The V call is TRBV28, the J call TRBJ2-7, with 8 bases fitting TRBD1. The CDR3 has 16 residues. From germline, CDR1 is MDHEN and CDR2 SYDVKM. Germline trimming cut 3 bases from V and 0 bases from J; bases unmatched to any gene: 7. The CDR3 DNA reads TGTGCCAGCAGTTTGGTCGACAGGGGAAGCTCCTACGAGCAGTACTTC. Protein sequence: CASSLVDRGSSYEQYF.

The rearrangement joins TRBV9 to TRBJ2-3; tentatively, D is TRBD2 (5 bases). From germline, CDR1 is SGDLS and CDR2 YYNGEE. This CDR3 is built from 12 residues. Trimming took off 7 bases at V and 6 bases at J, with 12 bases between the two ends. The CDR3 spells CASSGGWDTQYF. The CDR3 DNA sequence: TGTGCCAGCTCGGGCGGGTGGGATACGCAGTATTTT. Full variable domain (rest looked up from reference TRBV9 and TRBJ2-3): DSGVTQTPKHLITATGQRVTLRCSPRSGDLSVYWYQQSLDQGLQFLIQYYNGEERAKGNILERFSAQQFPDLHSELNLSSLELGDSALYFCASSGGWDTQYFGPGTRLTVL.

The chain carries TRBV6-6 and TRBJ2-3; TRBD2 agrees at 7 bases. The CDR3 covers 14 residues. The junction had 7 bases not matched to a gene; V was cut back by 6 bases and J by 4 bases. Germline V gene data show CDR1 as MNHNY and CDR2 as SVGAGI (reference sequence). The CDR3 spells CASSASGGADTQYF. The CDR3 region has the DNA TGTGCCAGCAGCGCCTCGGGAGGCGCAGATACGCAGTATTTT.

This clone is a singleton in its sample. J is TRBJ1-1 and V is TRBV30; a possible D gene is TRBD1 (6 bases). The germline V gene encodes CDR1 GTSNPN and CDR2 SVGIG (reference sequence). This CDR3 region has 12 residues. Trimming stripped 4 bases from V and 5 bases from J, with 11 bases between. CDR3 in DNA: TGTGCCTGGATCCCAGGGGTTACTGAAGCTTTCTTT. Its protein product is CAWIPGVTEAFF.

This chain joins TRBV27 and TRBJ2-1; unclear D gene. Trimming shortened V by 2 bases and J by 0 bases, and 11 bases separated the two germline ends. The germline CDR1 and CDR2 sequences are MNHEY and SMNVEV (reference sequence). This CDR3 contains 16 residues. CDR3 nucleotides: TGTGCCAGCAGTTTAAGGAGTCCCTACTCCTACAATGAGCAGTTCTTC. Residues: CASSLRSPYSYNEQFF.

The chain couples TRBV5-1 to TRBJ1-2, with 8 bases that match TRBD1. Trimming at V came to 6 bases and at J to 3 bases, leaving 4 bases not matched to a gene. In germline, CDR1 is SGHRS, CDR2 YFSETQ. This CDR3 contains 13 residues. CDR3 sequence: CASTPGGDYGYTF. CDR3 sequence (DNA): TGCGCCAGCACCCCAGGGGGCGACTATGGCTACACCTTC.